One and the same sample provided the 10 T cell receptor beta chains below, sequenced in a study of technical replicates of blood from a few donors. Clones were sequenced by immunoSEQ multiplex PCR, and TCRdb holds only the in-frame ones, with some missing. Among over 10,000 clones listed, around 94% were seen once. The sample was PBMCs. Receptors originate from a human donor in good health.

This chain links TRBV29-1 with TRBJ2-3; 12 bases align to TRBD2. The CDR3 covers 14 residues. After removal of 5 bases from V and 0 bases from J, the junction contained 0 bases not matched to a gene. Per germline, CDR1 SQVTM and CDR2 ANQGSEA. CDR3 DNA: TGCAGCGTTCTAGCGGGAGGGAGCACAGATACGCAGTATTTT. Translating gives CSVLAGGSTDTQYF.

The J gene is TRBJ1-5, the V gene TRBV2; 9 nucleotides line up with TRBD1. CDR1 and CDR2 from the germline V gene are SNHLY and FYNNEI. The CDR3 loop spans 17 amino acids. V trimming: 5 bases; J trimming: 4 bases; junction bases outside the gene matches: 12. Here the CDR3 DNA reads TGTGCCAGCAGTAGAAGGGCGGGACAGGGACATAATCAGCCCCAGCATTTT. Translation: CASSRRAGQGHNQPQHF.

The chain combines TRBV5-5 with TRBJ1-1; D is uncertain. The V and J ends lost 2 bases and 4 bases respectively, with 9 bases between them. This CDR3 has 13 residues. Germline V gene sequence: CDR1 SGHKS, CDR2 YYEKEE (reference sequence). CDR3 region: CASSFTDGTEAFF. DNA for the CDR3: TGTGCCAGCAGCTTTACTGATGGCACTGAAGCTTTCTTT.

The genes are TRBV6-1 and TRBJ2-3; D gene uncertain. V lost 3 bases to trimming and J lost 4 bases, with 14 bases between them. The germline V gene has CDR1 MNHNS and CDR2 SASEGT. There are 15 residues in the CDR3. CDR3 DNA sequence: TGTGCCAGCAGTGAGGAACGGAGTGCCGCAGATACGCAGTATTTT. It yields the protein CASSEERSAADTQYF.

The chain has TRBV5-6 and TRBJ1-1; perhaps TRBD1 as D (6 bases). CDR1 is SGHDT and CDR2 is YYEEEE in the germline V gene. This CDR3 region has 14 residues. V was trimmed by 3 bases and J by 1 base, leaving 10 bases between them. The CDR3 region has the DNA TGTGCCAGCAGCTATGGGGGCGGGAACACTGAAGCTTTCTTT. This sequence encodes CASSYGGGNTEAFF.

The rearrangement joins TRBV5-6 to TRBJ2-5; 9 bases map to TRBD2. V lost 0 bases to trimming and J lost 6 bases; unmatched junction nucleotides: 6. Germline assignment: CDR1 SGHDT and CDR2 YYEEEE. The CDR3 runs to 15 residues. CDR3 DNA sequence: TGTGCCAGCAGCTTGGTTGCGGGAGGGCCGAAGACCCAGTACTTC. Its protein product is CASSLVAGGPKTQYF.

This clone was seen just once. The CDR3 DNA reads as TGTGCCAGCAGCCCCGGGATGGGGAGGGAGACCCAGTACTTC. Protein: CASSPGMGRETQYF. The chain is built from TRBV7-6 and TRBJ2-5; a possible D gene is TRBD2 (6 bases). CDR1 and CDR2 (germline): SGHVS, FNYEAQ. Trimming removed 5 bases at V and 5 bases at J, with 15 bases between. The CDR3 is 14 amino acids.

The chain links TRBV10-3 to TRBJ2-3; a possible D gene is TRBD2 (6 bases). This CDR3 is built from 13 residues. Trimming removed 7 bases from V and 1 base from J, with 9 bases in between. Germline CDR1 and CDR2: ENHRY and SYGVKD. DNA of the CDR3: TGTGCCATCATGGGCGGGGGCACAGATACGCAGTATTTT. It codes for CAIMGGGTDTQYF.

The table lists this clone with a count of one. As DNA, the CDR3 is TGTGCCAGCAGGCCAACCTCGGGCTCCTACGAGCAGTACTTC. This translates into CASRPTSGSYEQYF. The rearrangement links TRBV6-1 to TRBJ2-7; D is unclear. CDR3 length: 14 residues. The V and J ends lost 6 bases and 0 bases respectively, with 12 bases between them. The germline V gene encodes CDR1 MNHNS and CDR2 SASEGT.

The chain carries TRBV28 and TRBJ1-2; D call uncertain. The germline gives CDR1 MDHEN, CDR2 SYDVKM. The CDR3 has 13 residues. Trimming removed 6 bases at V and 8 bases at J, with 16 bases between. This CDR3 reads CASRSGGRYGYTF. CDR3 nucleotides: TGTGCCAGCAGATCGGGAGGGCGTTACGGCTACACCTTC.